This TCR beta chain came from a study of CD8 T cells in Susac syndrome. Reverse transcription of about 0.5 to 1 ug RNA was carried out with random hexamers. By means of immunoSEQ multiplex PCR, TCR beta CDR3 spanning 54 Vbeta and 13 Jbeta underwent amplification. TCRdb independently ran MiXCR on the immunoSEQ multiplex PCR reads; one entry per CDR3 protein. The sample yields about 130,000 distinct CDR3 sequences, approximately 94% seen once. V was trimmed by 5 bases and J by 3 bases, leaving 10 bases between them. The germline gives CDR1 SGHAT, CDR2 FQNNGV. This CDR3 is 13 amino acids long. This TCR was sampled from a human donor with multiple sclerosis. The specimen sequenced was CD4+ T cells from PBMCs. This chain connects TRBV11-2 to TRBJ2-5, with a possible D match to TRBD1 (6 bases). The CDR3 here is CASSTRTEETQYF. CDR3 nucleotide sequence: TGTGCCAGCAGCACCCGGACAGAAGAGACCCAGTACTTC.